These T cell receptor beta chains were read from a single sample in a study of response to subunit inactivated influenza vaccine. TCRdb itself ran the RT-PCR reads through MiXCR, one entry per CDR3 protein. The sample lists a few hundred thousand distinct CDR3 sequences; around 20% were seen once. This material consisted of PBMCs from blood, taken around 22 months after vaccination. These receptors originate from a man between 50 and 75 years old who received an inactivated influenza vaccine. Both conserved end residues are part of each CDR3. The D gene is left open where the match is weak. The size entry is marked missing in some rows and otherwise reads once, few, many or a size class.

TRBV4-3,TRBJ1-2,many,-,CASSQEGRDTYGYTF,TGCGCCAGCAGCCAAGAAGGAAGGGACACCTATGGCTACACCTTC
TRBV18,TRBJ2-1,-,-,CASSPGYSSYNEQFF,TGTGCCAGCTCACCGGGGTATAGCTCCTACAATGAGCAGTTCTTC
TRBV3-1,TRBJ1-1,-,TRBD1,CASSQWTGFGEAFF,TGTGCCAGCAGCCAATGGACAGGGTTTGGCGAAGCTTTCTTT
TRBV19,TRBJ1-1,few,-,CASSISRGTEAFF,TGTGCCAGTAGTATTTCCCGGGGCACTGAAGCTTTCTTT
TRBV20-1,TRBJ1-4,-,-,CSARDMNEKLFF,TGCAGTGCTAGGGACATGAATGAAAAACTGTTTTTT
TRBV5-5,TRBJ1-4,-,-,CASSFYPDPQGNNEKLFF,TGTGCCAGCAGCTTCTATCCGGACCCCCAGGGGAATAATGAAAAACTGTTTTTT
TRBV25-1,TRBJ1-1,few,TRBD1,CASSEWAGGTNTEAFF,TGTGCCAGCAGTGAATGGGCAGGGGGGACGAACACTGAAGCTTTCTTT
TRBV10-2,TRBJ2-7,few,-,CASSESTVTGLYEQYF,TGCGCCAGCAGTGAGTCGACGGTAACAGGATTATACGAGCAGTACTTC
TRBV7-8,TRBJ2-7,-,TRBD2,CASSSALAGGLYEQYF,TGTGCCAGCAGCTCCGCTTTAGCGGGGGGGCTCTACGAGCAGTACTTC
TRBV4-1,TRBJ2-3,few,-,CASSQGSPLRGGRLGADTQYF,TGCGCCAGCAGCCAAGGATCACCCCTCAGGGGGGGGCGCCTCGGAGCAGATACGCAGTATTTT
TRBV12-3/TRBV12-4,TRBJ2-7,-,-,CASSPLRGGEQYF,TGTGCCAGCAGTCCCCTGCGGGGTGGCGAGCAGTACTTC
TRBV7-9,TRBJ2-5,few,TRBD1,CASSPDRGIQETQYF,TGTGCCAGCAGCCCAGACAGGGGGATTCAAGAGACCCAGTACTTC
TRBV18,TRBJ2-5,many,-,CASSPRQETQYF,TGTGCCAGCTCACCGAGGCAAGAGACCCAGTACTTC
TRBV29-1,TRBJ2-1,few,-,CSVDLWASDLSTSYNEQFF,TGCAGCGTTGATTTATGGGCTAGCGACCTGTCTACCTCCTACAATGAGCAGTTCTTC
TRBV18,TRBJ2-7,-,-,CASSPATERVFLYEQYF,TGTGCCAGCTCACCAGCAACGGAAAGGGTTTTTCTCTACGAGCAGTACTTC
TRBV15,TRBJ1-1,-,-,CATSRYRKLNTEAFF,TGTGCCACCAGCAGGTACAGGAAATTGAACACTGAAGCTTTCTTT
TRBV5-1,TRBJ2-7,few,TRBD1,CASSRTGVPLYEQYF,TGCGCCAGCAGCAGGACAGGGGTTCCCCTCTACGAGCAGTACTTC
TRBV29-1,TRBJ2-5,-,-,CSVEGRVLETQYF,TGCAGCGTTGAAGGCCGTGTTTTGGAGACCCAGTACTTC
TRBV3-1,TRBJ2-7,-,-,CASSQGPWDEQYF,TGTGCCAGCAGCCAAGGCCCCTGGGACGAGCAGTACTTC
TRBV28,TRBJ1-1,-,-,CASTMRSHSNTEAFF,TGTGCCAGCACCATGCGGTCACATTCGAACACTGAAGCTTTCTTT
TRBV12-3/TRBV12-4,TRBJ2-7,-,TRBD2,CASSPGTSGGQSEQYF,TGTGCCAGCAGCCCCGGGACTAGCGGGGGTCAATCGGAGCAGTACTTC
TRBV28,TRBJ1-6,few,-,CASSYSPGTYNSPLHF,TGTGCCAGCAGTTATTCCCCCGGTACCTATAATTCACCCCTCCACTTT
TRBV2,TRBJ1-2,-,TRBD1,CASSAGTGGYTF,TGTGCCAGCAGTGCCGGGACAGGGGGCTACACCTTC
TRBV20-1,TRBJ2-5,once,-,CSAQLLTVQTQYF,TGCAGTGCCCAGCTTTTGACGGTCCAGACCCAGTACTTC
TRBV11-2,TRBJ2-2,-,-,CASSPSFALTGELFF,TGTGCCAGCAGCCCCAGCTTCGCTCTCACCGGGGAGCTGTTTTTT
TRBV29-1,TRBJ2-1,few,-,CSARGSGNNEQFF,TGCAGCGCGAGGGGTAGCGGCAACAATGAGCAGTTCTTC
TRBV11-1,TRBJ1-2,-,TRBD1,CASSLGRQGNYGYTF,TGTGCCAGCAGCTTAGGGCGACAGGGTAACTATGGCTACACCTTC
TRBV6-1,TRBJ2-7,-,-,CASTITGRSGSYEQYF,TGTGCCAGCACCATCACGGGACGGTCGGGGAGCTACGAGCAGTACTTC
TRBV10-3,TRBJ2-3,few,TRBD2,CAISEGGSSTDTQYF,TGTGCCATCAGTGAGGGCGGGAGTAGCACAGATACGCAGTATTTT
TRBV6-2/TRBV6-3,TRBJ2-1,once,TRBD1,CASSLTRDRPYNEQFF,TGTGCCAGCAGCCTCACCCGGGACAGGCCCTACAATGAGCAGTTCTTC
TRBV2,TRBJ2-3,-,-,CASGGDGDTQYF,TGTGCCAGCGGCGGGGACGGAGATACGCAGTATTTT
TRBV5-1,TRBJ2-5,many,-,CASSLGEQTQYF,TGCGCCAGCAGCTTGGGGGAACAGACCCAGTACTTC
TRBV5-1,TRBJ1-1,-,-,CASSLVPVNTEAFF,TGCGCCAGCAGCTTGGTTCCGGTGAACACTGAAGCTTTCTTT
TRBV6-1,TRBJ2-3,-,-,CASSTRGRASTDTQYF,TGTGCCAGCAGTACGAGGGGGAGGGCTAGCACAGATACGCAGTATTTT
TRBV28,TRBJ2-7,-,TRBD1,CASSLEVDGQGLSYEQYF,TGTGCCAGCAGTTTAGAGGTCGATGGACAGGGGCTTTCCTACGAGCAGTACTTC
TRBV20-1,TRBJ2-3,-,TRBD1,CSARTGARTDTQYF,TGCAGTGCAAGAACAGGGGCCCGCACAGATACGCAGTATTTT
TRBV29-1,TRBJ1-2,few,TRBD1,CSGATGTNYGYTF,TGCAGCGGCGCGACAGGGACCAACTATGGCTACACCTTC